This TCR beta chain stems from a study of shared clonotypes between healthy human individuals. The study drew its donors from healthy HIV-negative adults without recent acute infections or vaccinations. This table comes from immunoSEQ multiplex PCR, and its TCRdb copy is limited to in-frame clones, with some not included. The sample lists some 2.3 million clones, 85% to 95% occurring once. Sequencing used naive CD4+ T cells from PBMCs. Subset specified: CD45RA+ positively selected. The source is a man younger than 30 in good health. Some clones in this sample may be carry-over from other donors' samples.

The CDR3 DNA reads TGTGCCAGCAGTGGCCGACTAGCGGGATCCTTCAACGAGCAGTACTTC. Translated: CASSGRLAGSFNEQYF. The chain links TRBV6-1 to TRBJ2-7, with 11 bases matching TRBD2. The J segment lost 5 bases and the V segment lost 4 bases, leaving 10 bases of the junction unmatched. Germline V CDR1 and CDR2: MNHNS, SASEGT. CDR3 length: 16 residues.